This TCR beta chain is drawn from a study of CD8 T cells in ankylosing spondylitis. Study observations and caveats: For ankylosing spondylitis blood, a TCR beta motif of seven to nine highly homologous variants appeared characteristic. In synovial fluid and blood from reactive arthritis, some motif variants were previously reported.

The CDR3 has 15 residues. The V gene's germline CDR1 is MNHNS and CDR2 SASEGT. Losses at the gene ends were 6 bases for V and 4 bases for J; bases not matched to a gene: 8. Details on this clonotype: Its matching antigen is unknown.

Each CDR3 protein gets one entry after TCRdb re-called the 5' RACE reads with MiXCR. Of roughly 440,000 distinct CDR3 sequences detected, under 20% appear once; the ten largest clones hold about 0.94%. The chain combines TRBV6-1 with TRBJ2-3, with TRBD1 matching 9 bases. Material: blood, either unsorted or a sorted T cell fraction (not recorded which). The clonotype originates from a male donor with ankylosing spondylitis. The CDR3: CASSAEQGAADTQYF. CDR3 DNA: TGTGCCAGCAGCGCCGAACAGGGGGCTGCAGATACGCAGTATTTT.